Listed below are T cell receptor beta chains from one sample, sequenced in a study of early T cells in non-severe SARS-CoV-2 infection. TCRdb reanalysed the 5' RACE reads using MiXCR and keeps one entry per CDR3 protein. The sample contains roughly 66,000 distinct CDR3 sequences, over 8% of which appear only once. Sequenced: whole blood. The source of these receptors is an adult who was a healthcare worker with PCR-confirmed SARS-CoV-2 infection or an uninfected control (not recorded which). Each CDR3 is given with its conserved first and last residue. The D gene is left open where the match is weak. Expanded clones are given a class, and other clones once, few, many or no size at all.

clone_size,v_call,j_call,d_call,cdr3_nt,cdr3_aa
-,TRBV2,TRBJ2-5,-,TGTGCCAGCAGCGCCGGGACCCTCCAAGAGACCCAGTACTTC,CASSAGTLQETQYF
-,TRBV7-2,TRBJ2-1,TRBD2,TGTGCCAGCAGCTTTAGCGGGAGCGGTTCCTACAATGAGCAGTTCTTC,CASSFSGSGSYNEQFF
few,TRBV5-5,TRBJ2-3,TRBD2,TGTGCCAGCAGCGACGGGCTAGCGGGAGCTAGCACAGATACGCAGTATTTT,CASSDGLAGASTDTQYF
few,TRBV4-2,TRBJ2-3,-,TGTGCCAGCAGCCAAGATTTCGGCAGAAGCACAGATACGCAGTATTTT,CASSQDFGRSTDTQYF
many,TRBV18,TRBJ2-6,TRBD1,TGTGCCAGCTCTCCGCGGGACAGGGTATCTGGGGCCAACGTCCTGACTTTC,CASSPRDRVSGANVLTF
-,TRBV15,TRBJ1-5,-,TGTGCCACCAGCAGATTACAGGGCCATAGCAATCAGCCCCAGCATTTT,CATSRLQGHSNQPQHF
-,TRBV20-1,TRBJ2-5,TRBD2,TGCAGTGCTCGACTAGCAGCAGAGTCTCTCCAAGAGACCCAGTACTTC,CSARLAAESLQETQYF
-,TRBV10-3,TRBJ1-5,TRBD1,TGTGCCATCAACGTCGACAGGGGACTCAATCAGCCCCAGCATTTT,CAINVDRGLNQPQHF
few,TRBV18,TRBJ2-4,-,TGTGCCAGCTCACCACTTTCGGACATTCAGTACTTC,CASSPLSDIQYF
many,TRBV30,TRBJ2-3,-,TGTGCCTGGAGTGTGCGGACGGGAGATACGCAGTATTTT,CAWSVRTGDTQYF
few,TRBV12-3/TRBV12-4,TRBJ1-6,TRBD1,TGTGCCAGCAGTTTAGATGGAGGGGGCACCTATAATTCACCCCTCCACTTT,CASSLDGGGTYNSPLHF
-,TRBV7-6,TRBJ2-7,TRBD2,TGTGCCAGCAGCCCAGCGGGGGGCGGCGGATCCTACGAGCAGTACTTC,CASSPAGGGGSYEQYF
-,TRBV7-2,TRBJ2-2,-,TGTGCCAGCAGCTTAGTTGGGTCTGGGGCCGGGGAGCTGTTTTTT,CASSLVGSGAGELFF
-,TRBV10-3,TRBJ2-5,TRBD1,TGTGCCATCAGTGAACCCGGGACAGGGGGCGAGACCCAGTACTTC,CAISEPGTGGETQYF
many,TRBV9,TRBJ2-7,TRBD1,TGTGCCAGCAGCGTATGGGGACAGTCCTACGAGCAGTACTTC,CASSVWGQSYEQYF
many,TRBV5-1,TRBJ2-3,-,TGCGCCAGCACCGACGTCACAGATACGCAGTATTTT,CASTDVTDTQYF